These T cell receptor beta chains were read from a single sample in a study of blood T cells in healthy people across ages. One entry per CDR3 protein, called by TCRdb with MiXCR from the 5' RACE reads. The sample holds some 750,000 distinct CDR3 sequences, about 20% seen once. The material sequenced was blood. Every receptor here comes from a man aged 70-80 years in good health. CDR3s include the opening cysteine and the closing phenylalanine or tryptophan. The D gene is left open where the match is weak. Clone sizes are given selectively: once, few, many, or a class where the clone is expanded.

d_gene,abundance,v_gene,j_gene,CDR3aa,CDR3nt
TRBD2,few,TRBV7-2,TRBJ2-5,CASSQRLAGELETQYF,TGTGCCAGCAGCCAGAGACTAGCGGGGGAACTGGAGACCCAGTACTTC
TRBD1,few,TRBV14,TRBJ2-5,CASRETGNGETQYF,TGTGCCAGCAGGGAGACAGGGAATGGCGAGACCCAGTACTTC
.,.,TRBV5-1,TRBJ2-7,CASSLDRVDEQYF,TGCGCCAGCAGCTTGGACAGGGTGGACGAGCAGTACTTC
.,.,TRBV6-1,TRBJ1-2,CASSDLISVTTGFYTF,TGTGCCAGCAGTGACCTAATTAGCGTAACGACAGGTTTCTACACCTTC
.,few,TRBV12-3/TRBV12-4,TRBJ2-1,CASRRVSPAETYNEQFF,TGTGCCAGCAGGCGAGTTTCGCCAGCGGAAACCTACAATGAGCAGTTCTTC
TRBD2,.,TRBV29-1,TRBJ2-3,CSQMASGSGSTDTQYF,TGCAGCCAAATGGCTAGCGGGAGCGGTAGCACAGATACGCAGTATTTT
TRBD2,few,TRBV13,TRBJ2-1,CASSLGGGVYNEQFF,TGTGCCAGCAGCCTAGGCGGGGGAGTTTACAATGAGCAGTTCTTC
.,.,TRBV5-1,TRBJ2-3,CASSLAVWGEGTDTQYF,TGCGCCAGCAGCTTGGCCGTCTGGGGGGAAGGTACAGATACGCAGTATTTT
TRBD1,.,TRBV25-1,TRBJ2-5,CASGDRAFQETQYF,TGTGCCAGCGGGGACAGGGCTTTCCAAGAGACCCAGTACTTC
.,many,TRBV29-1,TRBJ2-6,CSVEETGANVLTF,TGCAGCGTCGAAGAGACTGGGGCCAACGTCCTGACTTTC
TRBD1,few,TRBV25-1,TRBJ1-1,CASSDSPGTGGSWTEAFF,TGTGCCAGCAGTGATTCGCCAGGGACAGGCGGCTCATGGACTGAAGCTTTCTTT
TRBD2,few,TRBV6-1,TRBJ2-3,CASRRGAGRESNQPQYF,TGTGCCAGCAGGAGAGGGGCAGGGAGGGAGAGCAATCAGCCCCAGTATTTT
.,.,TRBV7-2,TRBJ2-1,CASKLYNEQFF,TGTGCCAGCAAGCTGTACAATGAGCAGTTCTTC
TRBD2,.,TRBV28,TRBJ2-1,CASSSLASGSRNEQFF,TGTGCCAGCAGTTCCCTCGCTAGCGGGAGTCGCAATGAGCAGTTCTTC
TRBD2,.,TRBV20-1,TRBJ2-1,CSARLANNEQFF,TGCAGTGCCAGACTAGCCAACAATGAGCAGTTCTTC
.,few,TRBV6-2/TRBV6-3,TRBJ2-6,CASRYYAVLANVLTF,TGTGCCAGCAGGTACTATGCGGTATTGGCCAACGTCCTGACTTTC
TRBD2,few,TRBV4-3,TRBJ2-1,CASSRKIGTSGNEQFF,TGCGCCAGCAGCCGGAAGATCGGGACTAGCGGGAATGAGCAGTTCTTC
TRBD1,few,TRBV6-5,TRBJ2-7,CASSRPGTGVEQYF,TGTGCCAGCAGTCGACCGGGCACAGGGGTCGAGCAGTACTTC
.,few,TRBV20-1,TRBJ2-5,CSAKLLETQYF,TGCAGTGCTAAACTTCTAGAGACCCAGTACTTC
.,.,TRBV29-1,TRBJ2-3,CSVVHAGTDTQYF,TGCAGCGTTGTCCACGCGGGCACAGATACGCAGTATTTT
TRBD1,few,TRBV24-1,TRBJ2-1,CAVDRGWNEQFF,TGTGCCGTTGACAGGGGGTGGAATGAGCAGTTCTTC
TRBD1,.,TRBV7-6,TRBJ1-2,CASSLGGQARYTF,TGTGCCAGCAGCTTAGGGGGACAGGCCCGCTACACCTTC
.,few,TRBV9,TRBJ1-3,CASSPQTSGNTIYF,TGTGCCAGCAGCCCCCAGACCTCTGGAAACACCATATATTTT
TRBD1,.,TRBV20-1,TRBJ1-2,CSAPGQGASNYGYTF,TGCAGTGCACCGGGACAGGGGGCGTCTAACTATGGCTACACCTTC
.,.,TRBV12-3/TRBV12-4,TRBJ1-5,CACSLRMTHSNQPQHF,TGTGCCTGCAGTTTACGAATGACCCATAGCAATCAGCCCCAGCATTTT
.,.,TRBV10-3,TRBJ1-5,CAIRDSSNQPQHF,TGTGCCATCAGAGATTCTAGCAATCAGCCCCAGCATTTT
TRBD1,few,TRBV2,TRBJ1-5,CASTGGYQPQHF,TGTGCCAGCACAGGGGGGTATCAGCCCCAGCATTTT
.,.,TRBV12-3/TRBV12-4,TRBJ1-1,CASRAPGPIGAEAFF,TGTGCCAGCAGAGCCCCCGGGCCTATAGGGGCTGAAGCTTTCTTT
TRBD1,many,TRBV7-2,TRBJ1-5,CASSSGQGYQPQHF,TGTGCCAGCAGTTCGGGACAGGGGTATCAGCCCCAGCATTTT
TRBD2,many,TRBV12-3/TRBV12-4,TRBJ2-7,CASSLGLARNEQYF,TGTGCCAGCAGTTTGGGACTAGCGCGAAACGAGCAGTACTTC
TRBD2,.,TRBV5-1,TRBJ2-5,CASSSIPGLAVGDQYF,TGCGCCAGCAGCTCTATCCCGGGACTAGCGGTAGGGGACCAGTACTTC
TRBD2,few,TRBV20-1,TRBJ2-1,CSAPRGGNNEQFF,TGCAGTGCTCCTCGCGGGGGGAACAATGAGCAGTTCTTC
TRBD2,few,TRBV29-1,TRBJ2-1,CSVAGTSGTPYNEQFF,TGCAGCGTCGCCGGGACTAGCGGAACCCCCTACAATGAGCAGTTCTTC
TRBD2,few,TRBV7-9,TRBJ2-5,CASSLGLAGGYQETQYF,TGTGCCAGCAGCCTCGGACTAGCGGGGGGGTACCAAGAGACCCAGTACTTC
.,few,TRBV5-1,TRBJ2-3,CASSTGDSTDTQYF,TGCGCCAGCAGCACGGGAGACAGCACAGATACGCAGTATTTT
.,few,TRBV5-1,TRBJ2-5,CASRDTSVETQYF,TGCGCCAGCAGGGATACTAGTGTGGAGACCCAGTACTTC
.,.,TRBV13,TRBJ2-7,CASSLRSREQYF,TGTGCCAGCAGCTTAAGGAGCAGGGAGCAGTACTTC
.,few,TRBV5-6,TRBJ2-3,CASSRPKRSTDTQYF,TGTGCCAGCAGCAGACCTAAGCGGAGCACAGATACGCAGTATTTT
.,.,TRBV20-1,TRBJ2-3,CSAKQGSTDTQYF,TGCAGTGCGAAACAGGGAAGCACAGATACGCAGTATTTT
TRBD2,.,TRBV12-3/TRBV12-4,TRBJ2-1,CASSLVGEGRDEQFF,TGTGCCAGCAGTTTGGTCGGGGAGGGCCGGGATGAGCAGTTCTTC
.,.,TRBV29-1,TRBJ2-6,CSVDVAGANVLTF,TGCAGCGTTGATGTAGCTGGGGCCAACGTCCTGACTTTC
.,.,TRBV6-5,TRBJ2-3,CASRPPFGGRFLYF,TGTGCCAGCAGGCCCCCTTTTGGTGGGAGGTTCCTGTATTTT
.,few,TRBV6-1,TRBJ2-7,CASTKGGFEQYF,TGTGCCAGCACCAAGGGGGGATTCGAGCAGTACTTC
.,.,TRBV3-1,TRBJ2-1,CASSQVLAKNEQFF,TGTGCCAGCAGCCAAGTACTAGCAAAAAATGAGCAGTTCTTC
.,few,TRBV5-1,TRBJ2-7,CASSPVGQFYEQYF,TGCGCCAGCAGCCCCGTCGGGCAGTTCTACGAGCAGTACTTC
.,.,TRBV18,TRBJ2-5,CASSPDRTETQYF,TGTGCCAGCTCCCCTGACAGAACGGAGACCCAGTACTTC
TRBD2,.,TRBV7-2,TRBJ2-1,CASSPKGVAGYNEQFF,TGTGCCAGCAGCCCCAAGGGTGTAGCGGGGTACAATGAGCAGTTCTTC
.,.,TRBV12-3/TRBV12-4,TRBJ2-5,CASSLTRLQETQYF,TGTGCCAGCAGTTTAACTCGCCTCCAAGAGACCCAGTACTTC
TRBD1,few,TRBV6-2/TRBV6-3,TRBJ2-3,CASRTGGKNTQYF,TGTGCCAGCAGAACAGGGGGAAAGAATACGCAGTATTTT
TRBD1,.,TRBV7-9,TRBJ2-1,CASTQGASYNGQFF,TGTGCCAGCACCCAGGGGGCTTCCTACAATGGGCAGTTCTTC
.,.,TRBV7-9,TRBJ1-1,CASSPPINTEAFF,TGTGCCAGCAGCCCCCCTATAAACACTGAAGCTTTCTTT
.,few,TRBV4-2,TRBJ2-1,CASSQGRALGEQFF,TGTGCCAGCAGCCAAGGTCGGGCGTTGGGTGAGCAGTTCTTC
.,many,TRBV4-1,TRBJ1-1,CASSQGFGVSDTEAFF,TGCGCCAGCAGCCAGGGGTTCGGAGTATCGGACACTGAAGCTTTCTTT
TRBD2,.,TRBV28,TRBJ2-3,CASSLASGALHTQYF,TGTGCCAGCAGTTTAGCTAGCGGGGCCCTTCATACGCAGTATTTT
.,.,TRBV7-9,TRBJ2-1,CASSPPSWGAYNEQFF,TGTGCCAGCAGCCCACCTTCTTGGGGGGCCTACAATGAGCAGTTCTTC
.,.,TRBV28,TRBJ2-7,CASSSTEYEQYF,TGTGCCAGCAGTTCGACAGAATACGAGCAGTACTTC
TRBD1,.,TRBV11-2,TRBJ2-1,CASSPPGQGSQFF,TGTGCCAGCAGCCCGCCGGGACAGGGGTCACAGTTCTTC
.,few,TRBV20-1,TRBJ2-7,CSARGALAYEQYF,TGCAGTGCTAGAGGGGCCCTCGCCTACGAGCAGTACTTC